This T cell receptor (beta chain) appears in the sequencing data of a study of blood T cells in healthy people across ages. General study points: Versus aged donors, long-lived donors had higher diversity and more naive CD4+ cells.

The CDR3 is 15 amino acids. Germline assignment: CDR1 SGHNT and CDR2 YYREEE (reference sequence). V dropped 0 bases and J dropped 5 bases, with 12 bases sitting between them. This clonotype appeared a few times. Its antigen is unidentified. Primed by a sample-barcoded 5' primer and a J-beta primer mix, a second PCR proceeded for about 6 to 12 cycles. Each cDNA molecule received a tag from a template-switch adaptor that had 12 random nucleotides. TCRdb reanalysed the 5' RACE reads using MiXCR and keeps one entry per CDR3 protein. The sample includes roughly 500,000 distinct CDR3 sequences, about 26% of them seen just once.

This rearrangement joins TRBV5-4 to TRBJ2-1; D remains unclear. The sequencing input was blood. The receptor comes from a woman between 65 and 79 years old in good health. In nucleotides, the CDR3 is TGTGCCAGCAGCTTGGAGGGTTCGATCGACAATGAGCAGTTCTTC. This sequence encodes CASSLEGSIDNEQFF.